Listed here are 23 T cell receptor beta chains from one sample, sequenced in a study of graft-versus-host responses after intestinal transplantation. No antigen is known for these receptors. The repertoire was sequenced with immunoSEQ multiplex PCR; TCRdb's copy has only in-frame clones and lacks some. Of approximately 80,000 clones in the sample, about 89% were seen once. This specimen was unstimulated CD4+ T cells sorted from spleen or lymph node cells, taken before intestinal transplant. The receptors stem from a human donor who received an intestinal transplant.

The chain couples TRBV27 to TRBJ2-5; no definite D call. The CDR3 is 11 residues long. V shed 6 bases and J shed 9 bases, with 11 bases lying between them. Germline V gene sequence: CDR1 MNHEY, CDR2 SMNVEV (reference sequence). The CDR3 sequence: CASRAVEAQYF. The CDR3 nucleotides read TGTGCCAGCAGGGCAGTTGAGGCCCAGTACTTC.

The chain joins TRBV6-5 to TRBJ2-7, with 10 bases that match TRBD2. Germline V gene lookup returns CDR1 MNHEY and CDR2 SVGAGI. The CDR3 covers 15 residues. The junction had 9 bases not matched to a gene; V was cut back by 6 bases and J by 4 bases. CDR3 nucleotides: TGTGCCAGCAGCCCGCAGGGACTAGCGCTTTACGAGCAGTACTTC. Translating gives CASSPQGLALYEQYF.

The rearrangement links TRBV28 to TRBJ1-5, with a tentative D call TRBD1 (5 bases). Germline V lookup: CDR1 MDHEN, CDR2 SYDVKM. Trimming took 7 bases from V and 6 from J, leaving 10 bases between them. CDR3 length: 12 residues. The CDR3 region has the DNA TGTGCCAGCAATACCCAGGGTCAGCCCCAGCATTTT. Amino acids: CASNTQGQPQHF.

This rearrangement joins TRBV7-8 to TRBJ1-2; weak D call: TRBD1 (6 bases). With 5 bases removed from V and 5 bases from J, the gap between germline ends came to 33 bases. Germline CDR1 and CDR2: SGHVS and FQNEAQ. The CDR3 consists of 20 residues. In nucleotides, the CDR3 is TGTGCCAGCAGCCCCTATCTCTTAGTTGGGGGGGCCCGAACCCAATATGGCTACACCTTC. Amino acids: CASSPYLLVGGARTQYGYTF.

The CDR3 here is CASSQENRGDQPQHF. The CDR3 DNA follows: TGCGCCAGCAGCCAAGAAAACAGGGGAGATCAGCCCCAGCATTTT. This rearrangement joins TRBV4-1 to TRBJ1-5; 7 bases align to TRBD1. The germline V gene has CDR1 MGHRA and CDR2 YSYEKL. The J segment lost 5 bases and the V segment lost 0 bases, leaving 4 bases of the junction unmatched. The CDR3 spans 15 residues.

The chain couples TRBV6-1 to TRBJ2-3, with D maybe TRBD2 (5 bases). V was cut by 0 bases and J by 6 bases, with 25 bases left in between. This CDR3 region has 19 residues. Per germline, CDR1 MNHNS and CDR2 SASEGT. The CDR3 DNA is TGTGCCAGCAGTGAAGCAGATAGGGTAGACGTCCGGGGAGCCGATACGCAGTATTTT. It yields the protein CASSEADRVDVRGADTQYF.

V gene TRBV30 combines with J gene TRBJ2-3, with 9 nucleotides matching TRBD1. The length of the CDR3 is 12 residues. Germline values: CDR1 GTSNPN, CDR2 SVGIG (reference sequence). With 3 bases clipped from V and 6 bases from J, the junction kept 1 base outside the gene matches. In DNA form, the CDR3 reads TGTGCCTGGAGGACAGGGGGGGATACGCAGTATTTT. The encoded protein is CAWRTGGDTQYF. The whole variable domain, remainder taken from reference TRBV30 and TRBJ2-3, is SQTIHQWPATLVQPVGSPLSLECTVEGTSNPNLYWYRQAAGRGLQLLFYSVGIGQISSEVPQNLSASRPQDRQFILSSKKLLLSDSGFYLCAWRTGGDTQYFGPGTRLTVL.

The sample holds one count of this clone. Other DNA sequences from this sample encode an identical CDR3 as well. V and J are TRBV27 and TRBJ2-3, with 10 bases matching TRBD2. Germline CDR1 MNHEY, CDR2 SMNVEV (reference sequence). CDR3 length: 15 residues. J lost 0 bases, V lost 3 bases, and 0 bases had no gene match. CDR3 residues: CASSLTSGSTDTQYF. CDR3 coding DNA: TGTGCCAGCAGTTTGACTAGCGGGAGCACAGATACGCAGTATTTT.

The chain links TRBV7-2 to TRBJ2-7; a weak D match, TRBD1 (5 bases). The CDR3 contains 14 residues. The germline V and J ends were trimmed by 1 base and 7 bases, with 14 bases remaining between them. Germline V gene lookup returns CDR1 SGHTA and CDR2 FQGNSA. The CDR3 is CASSLGKGLGEQYF. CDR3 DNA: TGTGCCAGCAGCTTAGGCAAGGGGTTAGGGGAGCAGTACTTC.

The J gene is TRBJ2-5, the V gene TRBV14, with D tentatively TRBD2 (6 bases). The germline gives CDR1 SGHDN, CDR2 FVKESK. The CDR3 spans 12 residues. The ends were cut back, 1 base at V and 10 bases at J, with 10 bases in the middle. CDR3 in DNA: TGTGCCAGCAGCCAAGCTGCGGGACTCCAGTACTTC. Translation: CASSQAAGLQYF.

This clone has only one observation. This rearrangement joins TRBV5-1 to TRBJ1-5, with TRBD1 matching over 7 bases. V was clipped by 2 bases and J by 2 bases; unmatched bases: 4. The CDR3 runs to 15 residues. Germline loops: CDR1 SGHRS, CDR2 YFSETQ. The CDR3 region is CASSFGDSGNQPQHF. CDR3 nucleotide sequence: TGCGCCAGCAGCTTTGGGGACAGTGGCAATCAGCCCCAGCATTTT.

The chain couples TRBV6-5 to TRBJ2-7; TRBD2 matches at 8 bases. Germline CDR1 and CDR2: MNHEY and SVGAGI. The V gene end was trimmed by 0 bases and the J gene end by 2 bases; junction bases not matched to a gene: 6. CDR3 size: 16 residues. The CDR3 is CASSYSGGAGAYEQYF. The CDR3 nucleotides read TGTGCCAGCAGTTACTCCGGGGGGGCAGGAGCCTACGAGCAGTACTTC.

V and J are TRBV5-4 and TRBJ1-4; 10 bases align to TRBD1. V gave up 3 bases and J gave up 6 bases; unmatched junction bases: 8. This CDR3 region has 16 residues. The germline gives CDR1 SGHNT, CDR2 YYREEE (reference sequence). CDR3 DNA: TGTGCCAGCAGCTCAGACGACAGGGGGCTCGATGAAAAACTGTTTTTT. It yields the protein CASSSDDRGLDEKLFF.

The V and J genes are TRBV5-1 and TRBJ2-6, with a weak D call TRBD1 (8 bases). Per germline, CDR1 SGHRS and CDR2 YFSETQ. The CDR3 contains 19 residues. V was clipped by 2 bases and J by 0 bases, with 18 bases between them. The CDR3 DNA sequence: TGCGCCAGCAGCTTTGGAGCGGGACAGGCCAACTCTGGGGCCAACGTCCTGACTTTC. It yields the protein CASSFGAGQANSGANVLTF. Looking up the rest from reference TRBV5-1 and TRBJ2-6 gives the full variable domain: KAGVTQTPRYLIKTRGQQVTLSCSPISGHRSVSWYQQTPGQGLQFLFEYFSETQRNKGNFPGRFSGRQFSNSRSEMNVSTLELGDSALYLCASSFGAGQANSGANVLTFGAGSRLTVL.

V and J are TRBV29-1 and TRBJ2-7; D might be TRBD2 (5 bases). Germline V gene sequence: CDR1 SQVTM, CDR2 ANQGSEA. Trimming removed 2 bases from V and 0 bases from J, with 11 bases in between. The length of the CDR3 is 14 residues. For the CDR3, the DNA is TGCAGCGTTGAAACTAGAGTGAGCTCCTACGAGCAGTACTTC. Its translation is CSVETRVSSYEQYF.

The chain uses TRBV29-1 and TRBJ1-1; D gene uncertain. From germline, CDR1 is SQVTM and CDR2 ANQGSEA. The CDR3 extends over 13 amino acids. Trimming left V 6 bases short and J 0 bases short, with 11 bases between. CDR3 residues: CSVVRFLNTEAFF. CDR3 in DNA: TGCAGCGTGGTCAGATTCTTGAACACTGAAGCTTTCTTT.

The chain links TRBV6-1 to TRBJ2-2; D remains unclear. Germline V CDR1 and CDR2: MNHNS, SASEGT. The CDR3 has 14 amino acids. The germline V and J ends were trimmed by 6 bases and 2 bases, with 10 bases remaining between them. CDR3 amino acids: CASRVEPNTGELFF. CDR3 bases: TGTGCCAGCAGGGTGGAGCCTAACACCGGGGAGCTGTTTTTT.

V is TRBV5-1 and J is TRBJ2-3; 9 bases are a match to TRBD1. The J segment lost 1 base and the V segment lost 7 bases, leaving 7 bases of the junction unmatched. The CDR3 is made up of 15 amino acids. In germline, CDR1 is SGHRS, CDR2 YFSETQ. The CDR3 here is CASSVGDRGTDTQYF. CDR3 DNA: TGCGCCAGCTCAGTAGGGGACAGGGGCACAGATACGCAGTATTTT.

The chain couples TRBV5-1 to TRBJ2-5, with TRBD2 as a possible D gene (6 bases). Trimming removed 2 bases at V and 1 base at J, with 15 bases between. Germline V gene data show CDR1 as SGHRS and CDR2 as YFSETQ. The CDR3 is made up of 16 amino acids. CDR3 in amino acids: CASSFTGLSGQETQYF. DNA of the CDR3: TGCGCCAGCAGCTTTACGGGACTCAGTGGCCAAGAGACCCAGTACTTC.

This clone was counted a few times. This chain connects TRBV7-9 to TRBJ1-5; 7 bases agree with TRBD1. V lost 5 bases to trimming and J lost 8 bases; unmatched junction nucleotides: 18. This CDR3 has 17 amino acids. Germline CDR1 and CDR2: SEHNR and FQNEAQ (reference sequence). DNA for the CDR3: TGTGCCAGCAGCCCGGGGCGACAGGGAGTATTGGTGGAGCCCCAGCATTTT. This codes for CASSPGRQGVLVEPQHF.

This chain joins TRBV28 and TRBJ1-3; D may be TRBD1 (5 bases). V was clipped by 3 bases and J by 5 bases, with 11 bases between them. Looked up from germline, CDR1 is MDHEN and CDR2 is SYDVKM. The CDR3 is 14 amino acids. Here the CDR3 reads CASSFSGPRNTIYF. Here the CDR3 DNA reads TGTGCCAGCAGTTTTTCAGGGCCCAGAAACACCATATATTTT. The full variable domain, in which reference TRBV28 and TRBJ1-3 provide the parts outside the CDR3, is DVKVTQSSRYLVKRTGEKVFLECVQDMDHENMFWYRQDPGLGLRLIYFSYDVKMKEKGDIPEGYSVSREKKERFSLILESASTNQTSMYLCASSFSGPRNTIYFGEGSWLTVV.

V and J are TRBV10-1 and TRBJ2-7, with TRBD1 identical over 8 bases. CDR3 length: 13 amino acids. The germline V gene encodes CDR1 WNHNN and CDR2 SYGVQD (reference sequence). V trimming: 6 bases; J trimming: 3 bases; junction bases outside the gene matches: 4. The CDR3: CASSPGTGYEQYF. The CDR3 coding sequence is TGCGCCAGCAGCCCCGGGACAGGCTACGAGCAGTACTTC.

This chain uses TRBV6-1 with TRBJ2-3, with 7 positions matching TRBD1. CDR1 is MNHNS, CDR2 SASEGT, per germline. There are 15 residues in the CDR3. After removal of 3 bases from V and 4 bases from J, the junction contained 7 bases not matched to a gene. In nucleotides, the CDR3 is TGTGCCAGCAGTGATTCGGGGCAGGGGGCAGATACGCAGTATTTT. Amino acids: CASSDSGQGADTQYF.